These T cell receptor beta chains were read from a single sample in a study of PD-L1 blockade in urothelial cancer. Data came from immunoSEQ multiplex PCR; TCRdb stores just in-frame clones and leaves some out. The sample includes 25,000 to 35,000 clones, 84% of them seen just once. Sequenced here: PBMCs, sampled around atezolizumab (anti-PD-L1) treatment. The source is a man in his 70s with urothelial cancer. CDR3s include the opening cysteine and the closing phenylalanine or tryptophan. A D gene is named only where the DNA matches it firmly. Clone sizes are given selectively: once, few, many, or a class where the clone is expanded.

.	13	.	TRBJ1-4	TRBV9	TGTGCCAGCAGCGCCAGCGGGGGCGAAAAACTGTTTTTT	CASSASGGEKLFF
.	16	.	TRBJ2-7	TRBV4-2	TGTGCCAGCAGCCAAGATCGGGTCGGCAGGGGTTACGAGCAGTACTTC	CASSQDRVGRGYEQYF
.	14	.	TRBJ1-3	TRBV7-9	TGTGCCAGCACCCTCCGGGAGGCTGGAAACACCATATATTTT	CASTLREAGNTIYF
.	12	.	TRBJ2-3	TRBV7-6	TGTGCCAGCAGCTCCGCCCCGGGTACGCAGTATTTT	CASSSAPGTQYF
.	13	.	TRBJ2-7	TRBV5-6	TGTGCCAGCAGCCCGGGAAGGGCCTACGAGCAGTACTTC	CASSPGRAYEQYF
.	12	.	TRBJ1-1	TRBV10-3	TGTGCCATCAGTGAGGGCCCGGTCGGGGCTTTCTTT	CAISEGPVGAFF
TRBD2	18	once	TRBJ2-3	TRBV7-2	TGTGCCAGCAGCCGGACTAGCGGGGGGGCTGCTAGCACAGATACGCAGTATTTT	CASSRTSGGAASTDTQYF
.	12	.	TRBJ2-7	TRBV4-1	TGCGCCAGCAGCCACACAGGGAGAGAGCAGTACTTC	CASSHTGREQYF
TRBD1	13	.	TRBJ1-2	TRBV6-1	TGTGCCAGCAGTGTAAGCAGGGGGTATGGCTACACCTTC	CASSVSRGYGYTF
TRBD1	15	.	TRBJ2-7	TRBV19	TGTGCCAGCAAATTCCGGGACAGGGGGTCCTACGAGCAGTACTTC	CASKFRDRGSYEQYF
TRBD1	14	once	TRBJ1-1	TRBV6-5	TGTGCCAGCAGTTACTCCAGGGGGCGCACTGAAGCTTTCTTT	CASSYSRGRTEAFF
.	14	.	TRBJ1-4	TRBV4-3	TGCGCCAGCAGCCAAGAGCGGATTAATGAAAAACTGTTTTTT	CASSQERINEKLFF
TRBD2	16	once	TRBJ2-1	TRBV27	TGTGCCAGCAAACGGGGGTTGGCTAGCGGAAACAATGAGCAGTTCTTC	CASKRGLASGNNEQFF
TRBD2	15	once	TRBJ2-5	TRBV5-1	TGCGCCAGCAACTGGCGGGGGGGTAGCGAAGAGACCCAGTACTTC	CASNWRGGSEETQYF
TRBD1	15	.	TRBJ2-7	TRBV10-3	TGTGCCTCAGCCCCCGGGACAGGGGGAACCAACGAGCAGTACTTC	CASAPGTGGTNEQYF
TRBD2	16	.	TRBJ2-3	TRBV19	TGTGCCAGTAGTATTGCGACTAGCCAATCCAGAACGGCGCAGTATTTT	CASSIATSQSRTAQYF
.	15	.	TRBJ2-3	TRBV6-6	TGTGCCAGCAGCCTTCAACTAGCAGGCACAGATACGCAGTATTTT	CASSLQLAGTDTQYF
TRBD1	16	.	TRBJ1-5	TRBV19	TGTGCCAGTAGTTTCATCGGACAGGGGAACAATCAGCCCCAGCATTTT	CASSFIGQGNNQPQHF
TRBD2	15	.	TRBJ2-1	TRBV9	TGTGCCAGCAGCGCGGGACTAGCGGGAAGGAATGAGCAGTTCTTC	CASSAGLAGRNEQFF
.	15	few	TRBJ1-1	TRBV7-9	TGTGCCAGCGGAGAGGGCGGGGGGACCTACACTGAAGCTTTCTTT	CASGEGGGTYTEAFF
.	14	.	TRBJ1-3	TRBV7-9	TGTGCCAGCAGCTTGGAGGGCTCTGGAAACACCATATATTTT	CASSLEGSGNTIYF
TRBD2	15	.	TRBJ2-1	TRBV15	TGTGCCACCAGCGGACTAGCGGGCTCCTACAATGAGCAGTTCTTC	CATSGLAGSYNEQFF
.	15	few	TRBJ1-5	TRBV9	TGTGCCAGCAGCGTACCAGGGGAAGGAACTCAGCCCCAGCATTTT	CASSVPGEGTQPQHF
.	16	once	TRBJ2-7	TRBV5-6	TGTGCCAGCAGCTCGATTGACAGGCTGGAGGCTTACGAGCAGTACTTC	CASSSIDRLEAYEQYF
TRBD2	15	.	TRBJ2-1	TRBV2	TGTGCCAGCACTAGGGGCCTAGCGGGAACCAATGAGCAGTTCTTC	CASTRGLAGTNEQFF
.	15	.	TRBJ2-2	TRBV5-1	TGCGCCAGCAGCTTGAGGGAGACGGTAAACGGGGAGCTGTTTTTT	CASSLRETVNGELFF
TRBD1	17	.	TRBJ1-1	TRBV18	TGTGCCAGCTCAGTTTCCGGGACAGGGAGCGCCGGGACTGAAGCTTTCTTT	CASSVSGTGSAGTEAFF
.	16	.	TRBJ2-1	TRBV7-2	TGTGCCAGCAGCTCCTTTAGGGGCGAAACCTACAATGAGCAGTTCTTC	CASSSFRGETYNEQFF
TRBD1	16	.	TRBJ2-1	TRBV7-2	TGTGCCAGCAGCTTAGGGGCAGGGGGTCACTACAATGAGCAGTTCTTC	CASSLGAGGHYNEQFF
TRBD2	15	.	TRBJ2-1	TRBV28	TGTGCCAGCAGTTTGTTGCGGGAGAGTCGGAATGAGCAGTTCTTC	CASSLLRESRNEQFF
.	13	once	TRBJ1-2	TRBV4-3	TGCGCCAGCAGGCCCGGGGGGAACTATGGCTACACCTTC	CASRPGGNYGYTF
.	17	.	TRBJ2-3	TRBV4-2	TGTGCCAGCAGCCTCGGACTACCGGATACTAGCACAGATACGCAGTATTTT	CASSLGLPDTSTDTQYF
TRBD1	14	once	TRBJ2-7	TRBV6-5	TGTGCCAGCAGTCCCAGGGGGTGGGTAAACGAGCAGTACTTC	CASSPRGWVNEQYF
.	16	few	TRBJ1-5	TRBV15	TGTGCCACCAGCAGAGTGTTAACGGACTTCAATCAGCCCCAGCATTTT	CATSRVLTDFNQPQHF
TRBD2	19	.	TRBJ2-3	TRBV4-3	TGCGCCAGCAGCCCAGGGCCGGGGACTAGGTCCTCTAGCACAGATACGCAGTATTTT	CASSPGPGTRSSSTDTQYF
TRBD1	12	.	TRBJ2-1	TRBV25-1	TGTGCCAGCAGTGGGGACAGGGGGTTTTTGTTCTTC	CASSGDRGFLFF
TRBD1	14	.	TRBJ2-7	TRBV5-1	TGCGCCAGCAGCTTGGGACAGGGGTATGACGAGCAGTACTTC	CASSLGQGYDEQYF
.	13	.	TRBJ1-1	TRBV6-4	TGTGCCAGCAGTGCCGAGTGGAACACTGAAGCTTTCTTT	CASSAEWNTEAFF
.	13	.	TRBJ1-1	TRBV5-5	TGTGCCAGCAGCTTGGACGGGGGCACTGAAGCTTTCTTT	CASSLDGGTEAFF
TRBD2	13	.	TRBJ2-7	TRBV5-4	TGTGCCAGCAGCTTAGCGGGAGGCGTCGAGCAGTACTTC	CASSLAGGVEQYF
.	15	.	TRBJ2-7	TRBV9	TGTGCCAGCAGCGTAGGCGCGGCCAAGGGGATCGAGCAGTACTTC	CASSVGAAKGIEQYF
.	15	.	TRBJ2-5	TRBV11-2	TGTGCCAGCAGCTCGGAGGGGGCTGCACAAGAGACCCAGTACTTC	CASSSEGAAQETQYF
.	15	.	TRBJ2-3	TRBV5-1	TGCGCCAGCAGCGCGGGACTTCGAGGGACAGATACGCAGTATTTT	CASSAGLRGTDTQYF
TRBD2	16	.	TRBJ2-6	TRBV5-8	TGTGCCAGCAGCCTCCGGGGGGGCTTAGGGGCCAACGTCCTGACTTTC	CASSLRGGLGANVLTF
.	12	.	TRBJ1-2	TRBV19	TGTGCCAGTAGTATAAACTTCTATGGCTACACCTTC	CASSINFYGYTF
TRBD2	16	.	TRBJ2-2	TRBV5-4	TGTGCCAGCAGCACTGGGACTAGCGGGATCGGCGGGGAGCTGTTTTTT	CASSTGTSGIGGELFF
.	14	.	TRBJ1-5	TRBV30	TGTGCCTGGAGCACAGGTGCCGTCAATCAGCCCCAGCATTTT	CAWSTGAVNQPQHF
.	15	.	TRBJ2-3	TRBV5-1	TGCGCCAGCAGCAGGGAGGTTCCCAGCACAGATACGCAGTATTTT	CASSREVPSTDTQYF
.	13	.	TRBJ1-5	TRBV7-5	TGTGTCAGAAGTTCACAGGGTATTCAGCCCCAGCATTTT	CVRSSQGIQPQHF
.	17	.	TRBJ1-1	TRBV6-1	TGTGCCAGCAGTGAAGTCCCGGGATTGCCCATGAACACTGAAGCTTTCTTT	CASSEVPGLPMNTEAFF
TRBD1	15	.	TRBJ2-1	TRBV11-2	TGTGCCAGCAGCTGGGGGACAGGGGGTCTGGATGAGCAGTTCTTC	CASSWGTGGLDEQFF
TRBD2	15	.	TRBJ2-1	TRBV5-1	TGCGCCAGCAGCCCCAGCGGGAGATCCTACAATGAGCAGTTCTTC	CASSPSGRSYNEQFF
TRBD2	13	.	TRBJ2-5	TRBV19	TGTGCCAGTAGTTCTAGCGGCCAAGAGACCCAGTACTTC	CASSSSGQETQYF
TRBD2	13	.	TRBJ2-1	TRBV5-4	TGTGCCAGCAGCTCTAGGGAGGGGAATGAGCAGTTCTTC	CASSSREGNEQFF
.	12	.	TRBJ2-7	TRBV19	TGTGCCAGTAGTAGAGGGTTCTACGAGCAGTACTTC	CASSRGFYEQYF
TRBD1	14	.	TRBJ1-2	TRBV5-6	TGTGCCAGCAGCTATAGGGACAGACCCTATGGCTACACCTTC	CASSYRDRPYGYTF